A single sample is the source of the 10 T cell receptor beta chains below, sequenced in a study of CD8 T cells in ankylosing spondylitis (dated by TCRdb to the late 2010s). Libraries were made using 5' RACE. The sample was run on an Illumina HiSeq 2500. TCRdb redid the processing of the public reads, applying fastp at Q25 and MiXCR, and retained in-frame beta chains. Entries that share a CDR3 protein sequence are merged under the most common genes and DNA. In this sample the table shows some 150,000 distinct CDR3 sequences, 10% to 12% of which occur a single time. Of the sample, about 4% is held by the ten largest clones. The sequencing input was blood, either unsorted or a sorted T cell fraction (not recorded which). The receptors were sampled from a female donor with ankylosing spondylitis or in good health (not recorded which).

This clonotype has ten or more counts. The J gene is TRBJ2-1, the V gene TRBV11-3; a weak D match, TRBD1 (5 bases). V was pared by 7 bases and J by 9 bases, with 25 bases between. Germline V gives CDR1 SGHNT, CDR2 YENEEA. The CDR3 is made up of 16 amino acids. CDR3 sequence (DNA): TGTGCCAGCACCTTCTATGGGGCCGCCCTACATGGTGAGCAGTTCTTC. It translates to CASTFYGAALHGEQFF.

This clonotype came up many times. The chain employs TRBV24-1 and TRBJ2-3, with a weak D call TRBD1 (6 bases). The germline V and J ends were trimmed by 9 bases and 2 bases, with 8 bases remaining between them. The CDR3 is made up of 12 amino acids. CDR1 is KGHDR, CDR2 SFDVKD, per germline. CDR3 amino acids: CATGQTTDTQYF. The CDR3 DNA sequence: TGTGCCACCGGACAGACCACAGATACGCAGTATTTT.

This clonotype was recorded many times. The rearrangement links TRBV5-1 to TRBJ1-3; no clear D gene. Trimming shortened V by 1 base and J by 0 bases, and 8 bases separated the two germline ends. Per germline, CDR1 SGHRS and CDR2 YFSETQ. The CDR3 spans 15 residues. DNA for the CDR3: TGCGCCAGCAGCTTGTCAGGCGCCTCTGGAAACACCATATATTTT. Translated: CASSLSGASGNTIYF.

This clonotype was detected ten times or more. The chain recombines TRBV7-2 with TRBJ1-1; 8 positions match TRBD1. The CDR3 spans 15 residues. Germline V gene sequence: CDR1 SGHTA, CDR2 FQGNSA. Trimming cost V 4 bases and J 1 base; bases outside gene matches: 5. The CDR3 bases are TGTGCCAGCAGCTCCCGGGACAGGACGAACACTGAAGCTTTCTTT. It translates to CASSSRDRTNTEAFF. The full variable domain, in which reference TRBV7-2 and TRBJ1-1 provide the parts outside the CDR3, is GAGVSQSPSNKVTEKGKDVELRCDPISGHTALYWYRQSLGQGLEFLIYFQGNSAPDKSGLPSDRFSAERTGGSVSTLTIQRTQQEDSAVYLCASSSRDRTNTEAFFGQGTRLTVV.

The table lists this clonotype with many counts. The gene calls are TRBV28 and TRBJ2-3; TRBD2 matches at 10 bases. Looked up from germline, CDR1 is MDHEN and CDR2 is SYDVKM. The length of the CDR3 is 16 residues. The V segment lost 6 bases and the J segment 6 bases; nucleotides outside the gene matches: 12. CDR3 DNA sequence: TGTGCCAGCAGCAAGGGGTCTAGCGGGAGAGGGGATACGCAGTATTTT. Encoded protein: CASSKGSSGRGDTQYF.

This clonotype was recorded at least ten times. The chain employs TRBV20-1 and TRBJ2-2; D is possibly TRBD2 (6 bases). In germline, CDR1 is DFQATT, CDR2 SNEGSKA (reference sequence). The CDR3 length is 12 residues. The V gene lost 6 bases and the J gene lost 11 bases, with 16 bases spanning the gap. CDR3 bases: TGCAGTGCCCTGAAATCAGGGACTGAGCTGTTTTTT. Its translation: CSALKSGTELFF.

This clonotype was seen repeatedly, ten times or more. The V and J genes are TRBV5-1 and TRBJ1-6; no definite D call. Germline V gene lookup returns CDR1 SGHRS and CDR2 YFSETQ. The CDR3 is 14 amino acids. Trimming pared 0 bases from V and 8 bases from J, leaving 9 bases between. In DNA form, the CDR3 reads TGCGCCAGCAGCTTGGCGGACGCTTATTCACCCCTCCACTTT. This translates into CASSLADAYSPLHF.

At least ten counts were recorded for this clonotype. J is TRBJ1-6 and V is TRBV7-8; D call uncertain. The CDR3 covers 16 residues. The V end lost 5 bases, the J end lost 7 bases, and 18 bases lay between the germline ends. Germline V CDR1 and CDR2: SGHVS, FQNEAQ. The CDR3 sequence: CASSLGRFLRNSPLHF. The DNA for the CDR3 is TGTGCCAGCAGCCTAGGGAGGTTCCTTAGGAATTCACCCCTCCACTTT.

This clonotype came up many times. The chain uses TRBV20-1 and TRBJ1-4, with TRBD1 identical over 8 bases. Germline V gene sequence: CDR1 DFQATT, CDR2 SNEGSKA (reference sequence). The CDR3 spans 14 residues. V was pared by 6 bases and J by 7 bases, with 10 bases of the junction left unmatched. The CDR3 loop reads CSATGGGQGEKLFF. As DNA, the CDR3 is TGCAGTGCCACAGGGGGGGGCCAGGGTGAAAAACTGTTTTTT.

The table lists this clonotype with many counts. The rearrangement uses TRBV12-3 or TRBV12-4 and TRBJ2-4; D may correspond to TRBD1 or TRBD2 (5 bases each). This CDR3 contains 13 residues. The V end lost 2 bases, the J end lost 9 bases, and 11 bases lay between the germline ends. For the CDR3, the DNA is TGTGCCAGCAGTTTACTAGGGGCGGGCATTCAGTACTTC. Encoded protein: CASSLLGAGIQYF.